This T cell receptor (beta chain) was captured by sequencing in a study of shared clonotypes between healthy human individuals. The authors ran the assay at deep level. TCRdb keeps only in-frame clones here, not all; method: immunoSEQ multiplex PCR. The table lists a few million clones, 80% to 95% of them singletons. The CDR3 totals 13 residues. The germline V and J ends were trimmed by 3 bases and 0 bases, with 5 bases remaining between them. Germline CDR1 and CDR2: SGHRS and YFSETQ. The source of this sequence is a young man in good health. Some clones in this sample may be carry-over from other donors' samples. The sequenced sample was naive CD4+ T cells from PBMCs. As for subset: CD45RA+ positively selected. The genes are TRBV5-1 and TRBJ2-3; D ambiguous. This chain's CDR3 is CASSYASTDTQYF. CDR3 DNA sequence: TGCGCCAGCAGCTACGCTAGCACAGATACGCAGTATTTT.